Shown below are 17 T cell receptor beta chains from a single sample sequenced in a study of blood T cell repertoires in COVID-19. The assay was immunoSEQ multiplex PCR, and TCRdb's table has in-frame clones only and misses some. The sample lists about 180,000 clones; 85% to 90% were seen once. Sequenced input: peripheral blood. The receptors shown here come from a woman in her 70s with COVID-19, enrolled during active disease.

The J gene is TRBJ1-4, the V gene TRBV23-1, with D tentatively TRBD1 (5 bases). TRBV23-1 belongs to the ORF category, with a function that is uncertain. Trimming left V 7 bases short and J 0 bases short, with 12 bases between. The CDR3 runs to 15 residues. The CDR3 reads CASTAQGATNEKLFF. As DNA, the CDR3 is TGCGCCAGCACGGCGCAGGGTGCAACTAATGAAAAACTGTTTTTT.

V is TRBV19 and J is TRBJ1-5, with 10 bases that match TRBD1. The germline CDR1 and CDR2 sequences are LNHDA and SQIVND (reference sequence). This CDR3 comprises 15 residues. The V segment lost 5 bases and the J segment 7 bases; nucleotides outside the gene matches: 8. The CDR3 DNA is TGTGCCAGTAGTGCATCGACAGGGGGCGGACAGCCCCAGCATTTT. Its protein is CASSASTGGGQPQHF.

The chain combines TRBV7-9 with TRBJ2-5; 8 bases are shared with TRBD1. The germline V gene encodes CDR1 SEHNR and CDR2 FQNEAQ (reference sequence). The V segment lost 5 bases and the J segment 4 bases; nucleotides outside the gene matches: 9. CDR3 size: 15 residues. The CDR3 here is CASSTGGSALETQYF. Here the CDR3 DNA reads TGTGCCAGCAGCACAGGGGGGTCTGCACTAGAGACCCAGTACTTC.

The gene calls are TRBV7-9 and TRBJ2-2; no definite D call. V was clipped by 5 bases and J by 7 bases, with 14 bases between them. This CDR3 has 14 amino acids. The germline V gene has CDR1 SEHNR and CDR2 FQNEAQ (reference sequence). CDR3 loop: CASSHFRLGGELFF. The CDR3 nucleotides are TGTGCCAGCAGCCACTTCAGGTTGGGCGGGGAGCTGTTTTTT.

The V and J genes are TRBV5-4 and TRBJ2-7; perhaps TRBD2 as D (6 bases). CDR1 and CDR2 (germline): SGHNT, YYREEE (reference sequence). V was cut by 4 bases and J by 3 bases, with 8 bases left in between. The CDR3 is 12 amino acids. CDR3 sequence (DNA): TGTGCCAGCAGCCCCGGGGGCTACGAGCAGTACTTC. Translation: CASSPGGYEQYF.

The rearrangement joins TRBV10-3 to TRBJ2-3, with 10 nucleotides matching TRBD1. The CDR3 sequence is 16 residues long. Looked up from germline, CDR1 is ENHRY and CDR2 is SYGVKD. With 7 bases clipped from V and 2 bases from J, the junction kept 9 bases outside the gene matches. DNA of the CDR3: TGTGCCATCAAAACCGGGACAGGGGTTTCCACAGATACGCAGTATTTT. Its protein product is CAIKTGTGVSTDTQYF.

The chain couples TRBV7-8 to TRBJ2-1; D gene unclear. The CDR3 has 14 residues. V was shortened by 1 base and J by 6 bases, with 10 bases between the two germline ends. The V gene's germline CDR1 is SGHVS and CDR2 FQNEAQ. CDR3 in amino acids: CASSLVGSSNEQFF. The DNA of the CDR3 is TGTGCCAGCAGCTTAGTTGGCAGTTCCAATGAGCAGTTCTTC.

The chain joins TRBV19 to TRBJ2-2, with D tentatively TRBD1 (5 bases). V lost 4 bases, J lost 0 bases, and 9 bases lay in between. CDR1 and CDR2 from the germline V gene are LNHDA and SQIVND (reference sequence). The CDR3 sequence is 15 residues long. DNA of the CDR3: TGTGCCAGTAGTAGTAACAGGCCGAACACCGGGGAGCTGTTTTTT. This gives the protein CASSSNRPNTGELFF.

V gene TRBV15 combines with J gene TRBJ2-7; the D is unclear. V was pared by 5 bases and J by 9 bases, with 23 bases between. The germline CDR1 and CDR2 sequences are LNHNV and YYDKDF (reference sequence). This CDR3 contains 15 residues. The CDR3 loop is CATSSYRSHMRSQYF. The CDR3, as DNA: TGTGCCACCAGCTCCTACCGTTCCCATATGAGGTCGCAGTACTTC.

The sample holds one count of this clone. The rearrangement joins TRBV30 to TRBJ2-1; D perhaps matches TRBD2 (6 bases). V lost 1 base to trimming and J lost 1 base, with 11 bases between them. The germline V gene has CDR1 GTSNPN and CDR2 SVGIG (reference sequence). This CDR3 has 15 amino acids. CDR3 amino acids: CAWSGTTESYNEQFF. CDR3 nucleotide sequence: TGTGCCTGGAGTGGGACTACTGAATCCTACAATGAGCAGTTCTTC.

The V and J genes are TRBV6-5 and TRBJ1-2; D is ambiguous. CDR3 length equals 13 residues. Germline V gene sequence: CDR1 MNHEY, CDR2 SVGAGI. V lost 2 bases, J lost 4 bases, and 8 bases lay in between. The CDR3 here is CASSYMLSYGYTF. Here the CDR3 DNA reads TGTGCCAGCAGTTACATGCTAAGCTATGGCTACACCTTC.

This clone was seen only once. V gene TRBV4-1 combines with J gene TRBJ1-2, with D hard to call. CDR1 is MGHRA and CDR2 is YSYEKL in the germline V gene. The CDR3 has 15 residues. V lost 1 base, J lost 8 bases, and 17 bases lay in between. CDR3 nucleotides: TGCGCCAGCAGCCAAGTGTCTACCGTACCTAGGGGCTACACCTTC. Protein: CASSQVSTVPRGYTF.

This clone has a single count. This chain connects TRBV11-2 to TRBJ1-2; 8 nucleotides line up with TRBD1. This CDR3 has 14 amino acids. Per the germline V gene, CDR1 is SGHAT and CDR2 is FQNNGV. Unmatched junction bases numbered 5, after V lost 5 bases and J lost 3 bases. CDR3 in DNA: TGTGCCAGCAGCCCTCTGGACAGGGACTATGGCTACACCTTC. Its protein is CASSPLDRDYGYTF.

V and J are TRBV12-3 or TRBV12-4 and TRBJ2-7; 7 bases match TRBD1. Losses at the gene ends were 1 base for V and 6 bases for J; bases not matched to a gene: 3. CDR3 length: 13 residues. In DNA form, the CDR3 reads TGTGCCAGCAGTTTAGTAGGGGGCGGCGAGCAGTACTTC. The encoded protein is CASSLVGGGEQYF.

V gene TRBV28 combines with J gene TRBJ2-1, with D perhaps TRBD2 (5 bases). The CDR3 has 14 amino acids. Germline V gene data show CDR1 as MDHEN and CDR2 as SYDVKM. Deletions cut 5 bases from V and 3 bases from J, with 11 bases between. The CDR3 is CASSGGGHYNEQFF. CDR3 DNA: TGTGCCAGCAGTGGAGGCGGGCACTACAATGAGCAGTTCTTC.

The chain carries TRBV5-1 and TRBJ2-1; D uncertain. This CDR3 is built from 13 residues. Germline CDR1 is SGHRS and CDR2 is YFSETQ. V was trimmed by 8 bases and J by 3 bases, leaving 12 bases between them. The CDR3 here is CASQERNYNEQFF. The CDR3 coding sequence is TGCGCCAGTCAGGAAAGAAACTACAATGAGCAGTTCTTC.

The rearrangement uses TRBV18 and TRBJ2-2; weak D call: TRBD2 (6 bases). Between the trimmed V and J ends, which lost 2 bases and 1 base, there was a span of 14 bases. CDR1 KGHSH and CDR2 LQKENI come from the germline V gene. This CDR3 region has 17 residues. The CDR3 spells CASSPNLAVLNTGELFF. CDR3 nucleotides: TGTGCCAGCTCACCAAATTTAGCGGTTTTGAACACCGGGGAGCTGTTTTTT. The complete variable domain, with remaining parts taken from reference TRBV18 and TRBJ2-2, reads NAGVMQNPRHLVRRRGQEARLRCSPMKGHSHVYWYRQLPEEGLKFMVYLQKENIIDESGMPKERFSAEFPKEGPSILRIQQVVRGDSAAYFCASSPNLAVLNTGELFFGEGSRLTVL.